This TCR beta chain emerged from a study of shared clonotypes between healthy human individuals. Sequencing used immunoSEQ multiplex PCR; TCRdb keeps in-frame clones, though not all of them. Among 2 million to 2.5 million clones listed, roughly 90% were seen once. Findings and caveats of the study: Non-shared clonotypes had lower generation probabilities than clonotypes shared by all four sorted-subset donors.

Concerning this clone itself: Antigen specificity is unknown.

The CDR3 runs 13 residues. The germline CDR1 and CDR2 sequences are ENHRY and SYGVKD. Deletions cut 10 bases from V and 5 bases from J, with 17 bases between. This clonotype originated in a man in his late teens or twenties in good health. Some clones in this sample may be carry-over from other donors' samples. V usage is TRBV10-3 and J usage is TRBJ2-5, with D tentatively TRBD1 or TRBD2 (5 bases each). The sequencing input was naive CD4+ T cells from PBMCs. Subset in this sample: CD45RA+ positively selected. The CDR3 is CATSSGARETQYF. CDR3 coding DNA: TGTGCCACCTCCTCCGGGGCACGGGAGACCCAGTACTTC.